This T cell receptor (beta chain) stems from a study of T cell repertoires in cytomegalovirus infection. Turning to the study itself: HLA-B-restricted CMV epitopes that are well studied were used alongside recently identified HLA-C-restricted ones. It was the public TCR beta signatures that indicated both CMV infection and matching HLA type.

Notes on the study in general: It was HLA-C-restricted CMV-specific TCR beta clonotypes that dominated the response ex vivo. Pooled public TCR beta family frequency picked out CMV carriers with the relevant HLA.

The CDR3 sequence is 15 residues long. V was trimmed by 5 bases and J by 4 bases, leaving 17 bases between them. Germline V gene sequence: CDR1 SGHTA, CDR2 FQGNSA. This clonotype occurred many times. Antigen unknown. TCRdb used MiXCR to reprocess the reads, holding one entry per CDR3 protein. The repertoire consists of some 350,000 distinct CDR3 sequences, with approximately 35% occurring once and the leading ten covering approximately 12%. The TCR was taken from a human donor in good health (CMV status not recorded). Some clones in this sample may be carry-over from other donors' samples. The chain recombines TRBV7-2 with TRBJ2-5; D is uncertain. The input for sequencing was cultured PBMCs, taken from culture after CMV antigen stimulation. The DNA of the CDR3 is TGTGCCAGCAGCGCATCCGGGCCCGGAAGAGAGACCCAGTACTTC. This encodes CASSASGPGRETQYF.